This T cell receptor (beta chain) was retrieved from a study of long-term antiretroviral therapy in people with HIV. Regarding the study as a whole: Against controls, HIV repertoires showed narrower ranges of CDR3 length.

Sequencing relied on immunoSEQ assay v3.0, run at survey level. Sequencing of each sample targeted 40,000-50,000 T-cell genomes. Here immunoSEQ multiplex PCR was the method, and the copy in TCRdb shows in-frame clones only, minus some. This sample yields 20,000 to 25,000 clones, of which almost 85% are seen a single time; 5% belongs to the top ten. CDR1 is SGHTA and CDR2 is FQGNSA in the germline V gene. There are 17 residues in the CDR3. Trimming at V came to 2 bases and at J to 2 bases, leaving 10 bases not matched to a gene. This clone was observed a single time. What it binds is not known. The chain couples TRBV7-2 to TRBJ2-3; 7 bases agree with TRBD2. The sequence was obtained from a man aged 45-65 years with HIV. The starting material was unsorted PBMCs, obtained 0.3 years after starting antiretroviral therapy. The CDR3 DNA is TGTGCCAGCAGCTTACCAAGCGCGGGAGTGAACACAGATACGCAGTATTTT. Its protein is CASSLPSAGVNTDTQYF.